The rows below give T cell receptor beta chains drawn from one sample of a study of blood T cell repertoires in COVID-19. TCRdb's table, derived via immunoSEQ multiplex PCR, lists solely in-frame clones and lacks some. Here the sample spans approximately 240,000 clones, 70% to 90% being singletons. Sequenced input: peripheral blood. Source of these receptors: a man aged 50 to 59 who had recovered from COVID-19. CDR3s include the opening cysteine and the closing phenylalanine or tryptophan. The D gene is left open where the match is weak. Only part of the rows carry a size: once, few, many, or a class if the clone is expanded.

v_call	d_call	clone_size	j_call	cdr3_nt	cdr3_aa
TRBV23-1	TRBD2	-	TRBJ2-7	TGCGCCAGCAGTCAAGGACTAGCGGGAGAGCCCTACGAGCAGTACTTC	CASSQGLAGEPYEQYF
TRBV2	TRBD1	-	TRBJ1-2	TGTGCCAGCAGTGAGACAGGGGGCTACGGTGGCTACACCTTC	CASSETGGYGGYTF
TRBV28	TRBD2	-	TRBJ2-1	TGTGCCAGCAAGCGGGGGCTTGAGCAGTTCTTC	CASKRGLEQFF
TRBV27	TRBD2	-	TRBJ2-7	TGTGCCAGCAGTTTAGGGGGGGGCTACGAGCAGTACTTC	CASSLGGGYEQYF
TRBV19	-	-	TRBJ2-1	TGTGCCAGTAGTATATCAAGGACTAAGTATGAGCAGTTCTTC	CASSISRTKYEQFF
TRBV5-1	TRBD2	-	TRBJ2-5	TGCGCCAGCAGCTTGACTAGCGGTCAAGAGACCCAGTACTTC	CASSLTSGQETQYF
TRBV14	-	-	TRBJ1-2	TGTGCCAGCAGCCAAGATGTTGTAGGAGGGTACTATGGCTACACCTTC	CASSQDVVGGYYGYTF
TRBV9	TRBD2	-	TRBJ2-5	TGTGCCAGCAGCGTTGGGCTAGCGGGGGGGCAAGAGACCCAGTACTTC	CASSVGLAGGQETQYF
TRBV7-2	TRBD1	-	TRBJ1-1	TGTGCCAGCAGCGAAACCGGGACAGGGCGGAACACTGAAGCTTTCTTT	CASSETGTGRNTEAFF
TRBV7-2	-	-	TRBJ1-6	TGTGCCAGCAGTACCCCAGGGGTTAGGTCCTATAATTCACCCCTCCACTTT	CASSTPGVRSYNSPLHF
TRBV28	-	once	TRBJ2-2	TGTGCCAGCAGCCTAGGGGGACTACCATACACCGGGGAGCTGTTTTTT	CASSLGGLPYTGELFF
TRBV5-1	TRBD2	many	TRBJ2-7	TGCGCCAGCAGCTTGGCTGGTAGCGGGAGGGGCTACGAGCAGTACTTC	CASSLAGSGRGYEQYF
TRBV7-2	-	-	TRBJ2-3	TGTGCCAGCAGCCCAAGGAGGGCAGATACGCAGTATTTT	CASSPRRADTQYF
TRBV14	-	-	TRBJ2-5	TGTGCCAGCAGCCTAAATCTAGGACAAGAGACCCAGTACTTC	CASSLNLGQETQYF
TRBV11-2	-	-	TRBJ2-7	TGTGCCAGCAGCTTGAACGGGGAGCGGATTAACGAGCAGTACTTC	CASSLNGERINEQYF
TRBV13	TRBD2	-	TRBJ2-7	TGTGCCAGCAGCTTACCACTAGCGGGCTCCTACGAGCAGTACTTC	CASSLPLAGSYEQYF
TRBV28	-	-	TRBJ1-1	TGTGCCAGCAGCCGCGGACAGACAAGGACTGAAGCTTTCTTT	CASSRGQTRTEAFF
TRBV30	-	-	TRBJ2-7	TGTGCCTGGAGTGTGGGAGTGACTTCCTACGAGCAGTACTTC	CAWSVGVTSYEQYF
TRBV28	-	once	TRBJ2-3	TGTGCCAGCAGTTTACGCCTTACCGGGACACCGGCGGCAGATACGCAGTATTTT	CASSLRLTGTPAADTQYF
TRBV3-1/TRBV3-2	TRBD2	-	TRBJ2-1	TGTGCCAGCAGTCAGGGACTAGCGGGACGGAATGAGCAGTTCTTC	CASSQGLAGRNEQFF
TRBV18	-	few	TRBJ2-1	TGTGCCAGCTCACCACCGCAACAGCCATACAATGAGCAGTTCTTC	CASSPPQQPYNEQFF
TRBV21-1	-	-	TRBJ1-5	TGTGCCAGCAGCCCGGGACAGGGGAAGGGAGGCCTAAGGAGGCATAGCAATCAGCCCCAGCATTTT	CASSPGQGKGGLRRHSNQPQHF
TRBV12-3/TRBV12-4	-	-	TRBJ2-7	TGTGCCAGCAGTCACCGGAGCCGGGAGCAGTACTTC	CASSHRSREQYF
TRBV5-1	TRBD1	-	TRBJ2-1	TGCGCCAGCGGCCGGACAGGGGGATACAATGAGCAGTTCTTC	CASGRTGGYNEQFF
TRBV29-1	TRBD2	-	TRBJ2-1	TGCAGCGTTGAATTAGCGGGAAAAGGAAATGAGCAGTTCTTC	CSVELAGKGNEQFF
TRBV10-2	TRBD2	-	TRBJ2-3	TGCGCCAGCAGACGGGCGGGAGGGGGTACAGATACGCAGTATTTT	CASRRAGGGTDTQYF
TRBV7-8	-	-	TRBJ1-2	TGTGCCAGCAGCCCGGGGACTCTCTATGGCTACACCTTC	CASSPGTLYGYTF
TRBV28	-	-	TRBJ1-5	TGTGCCAGCAGACTCGGGGGCAATCAGCCCCAGCATTTT	CASRLGGNQPQHF
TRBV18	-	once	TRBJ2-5	TGTGCCAGCTCACCAGGCCTCCAAGAGACCCAGTACTTC	CASSPGLQETQYF
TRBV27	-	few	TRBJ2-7	TGTGCCAGCAGTTTCCCCGCCGGGGGACCAAGTTACGAGCAGTACTTC	CASSFPAGGPSYEQYF
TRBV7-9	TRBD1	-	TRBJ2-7	TGTGCCAGCAGCTCAAAGTCTGGGACAGGCTCCTACGAGCAGTACTTC	CASSSKSGTGSYEQYF